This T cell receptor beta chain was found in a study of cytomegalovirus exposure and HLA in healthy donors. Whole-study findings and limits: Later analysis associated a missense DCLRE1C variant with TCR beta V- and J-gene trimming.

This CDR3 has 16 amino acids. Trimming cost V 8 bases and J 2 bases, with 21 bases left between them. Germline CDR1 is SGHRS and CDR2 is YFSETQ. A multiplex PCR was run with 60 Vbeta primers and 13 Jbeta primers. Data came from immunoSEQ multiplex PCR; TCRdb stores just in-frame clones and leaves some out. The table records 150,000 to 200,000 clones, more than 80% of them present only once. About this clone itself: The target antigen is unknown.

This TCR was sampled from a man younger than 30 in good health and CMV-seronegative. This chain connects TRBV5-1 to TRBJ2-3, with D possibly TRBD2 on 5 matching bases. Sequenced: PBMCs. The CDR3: CASKLGAGPNTDTQYF. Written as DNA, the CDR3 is TGCGCCAGTAAGCTTGGTGCGGGCCCCAACACAGATACGCAGTATTTT.